The text below deals with one T cell receptor (beta chain). What it binds is not known. This entry comes from a study of cytomegalovirus exposure and HLA in healthy donors. Study-level information: Earlier, 90 million to 140 million unique TCR beta sequences were recovered from about 179 million T cells by an analysis. The study, taken as a whole, reports: Solely CMV serostatus was available to characterize immune exposure. Analyses of presence/absence relied on an assumption of roughly uniform sequencing depth across donors. Sequencing likely caused a cluster of highly shared sequence variants.

Germline CDR1 reads MNHNY; CDR2 reads SVGAGI (reference sequence). The CDR3 loop spans 12 amino acids. Trimming stripped 6 bases from V and 5 bases from J, with 11 bases between. Both 60 Vbeta primers and 13 Jbeta primers went into the PCR. The repertoire was sequenced with immunoSEQ multiplex PCR; TCRdb's copy has only in-frame clones and lacks some. Of approximately 150,000 clones in the sample, just under 80% were seen once. V usage is TRBV6-6 and J usage is TRBJ2-7, with a weak D call TRBD1 (6 bases). The sequence was obtained from a woman aged 45-65 years in good health and CMV-seronegative. Material for sequencing was PBMCs. The CDR3 loop reads CASSYTGNEQYF. CDR3 nucleotides: TGTGCCAGCAGCTATACAGGGAACGAGCAGTACTTC.